This is a list of T cell receptor beta chains from one sample in a study of blood T cell repertoires in COVID-19. Repertoires were generated with immunoSEQ multiplex PCR, while TCRdb's copy carries only in-frame clones and drops some. The table lists 200,000 to 250,000 clones, under 85% of them singletons. Sequencing was carried out using PBMCs or T cells enriched from blood (not recorded which). Source of these receptors: a man aged 55 to 70 who had recovered from COVID-19. CDR3s include the opening cysteine and the closing phenylalanine or tryptophan. The D gene is left open where the match is weak. The size of a clone is reported for some rows only, either as once, few or many, or as a class for expanded clones.

abundance | j_gene | d_gene | len | v_gene | CDR3aa | CDR3nt
once | TRBJ2-3 | TRBD1 | 15 | TRBV7-9 | CASSLSTGPTDTQYF | TGTGCCAGCAGCTTATCGACAGGGCCCACAGATACGCAGTATTTT
many | TRBJ2-7 | NA | 15 | TRBV5-1 | CASSLNGRETYEQYF | TGCGCCAGCAGCTTGAACGGCAGGGAAACCTACGAGCAGTACTTC
NA | TRBJ1-1 | NA | 13 | TRBV12-3/TRBV12-4 | CASSLREVTEAFF | TGTGCCAGCAGCCTCAGGGAGGTGACTGAAGCTTTCTTT
NA | TRBJ2-5 | TRBD1 | 16 | TRBV4-3 | CASSHSTGTGKETQYF | TGCGCCAGCAGCCATTCGACCGGGACAGGGAAAGAGACCCAGTACTTC
NA | TRBJ2-2 | NA | 15 | TRBV2 | CASTPSRGNTGELFF | TGTGCCAGCACCCCAAGTCGGGGGAACACCGGGGAGCTGTTTTTT
NA | TRBJ1-3 | NA | 13 | TRBV27 | CASSRGIGNTIYF | TGTGCCAGCAGTCGGGGAATAGGAAACACCATATATTTT
NA | TRBJ2-1 | NA | 15 | TRBV11-2 | CASSSVVSSYNEQFF | TGTGCCAGCAGCTCCGTGGTCAGCTCCTACAATGAGCAGTTCTTC
NA | TRBJ2-7 | TRBD2 | 17 | TRBV10-3 | CAISESTSGGPFYEQYF | TGTGCCATCAGTGAGTCCACTAGCGGGGGGCCCTTCTACGAGCAGTACTTC
NA | TRBJ1-1 | NA | 12 | TRBV7-9 | CASSYPTDEAFF | TGTGCCAGCAGCTACCCGACAGATGAAGCTTTCTTT
few | TRBJ1-4 | TRBD1 | 15 | TRBV19 | CASSADRGQNEKLFF | TGTGCCAGTAGTGCGGACAGGGGCCAAAATGAAAAACTGTTTTTT
NA | TRBJ2-3 | TRBD2 | 14 | TRBV15 | CATSAGGVTDTQYF | TGTGCCACCAGCGCGGGGGGGGTCACAGATACGCAGTATTTT
NA | TRBJ2-1 | TRBD2 | 15 | TRBV7-3 | CASSQRGSSYNEQFF | TGTGCCAGCAGCCAGCGGGGAAGCTCCTACAATGAGCAGTTCTTC
NA | TRBJ1-4 | TRBD1 | 17 | TRBV4-2 | CASSPRDSRSYYEKLFF | TGTGCCAGCAGCCCTCGGGACAGCCGATCCTATTATGAAAAACTGTTTTTT
NA | TRBJ1-2 | TRBD1 | 18 | TRBV7-9 | CASSPFPGQGTIAYGYTF | TGTGCCAGCAGCCCGTTCCCGGGACAGGGTACAATTGCCTATGGCTACACCTTC
NA | TRBJ2-7 | NA | 14 | TRBV11-2 | CASSLDLAWGEQYF | TGTGCCAGCAGCTTAGACCTAGCGTGGGGCGAGCAGTACTTC
once | TRBJ1-5 | TRBD1 | 16 | TRBV6-1 | CASSAQPGQFNQPQHF | TGTGCCAGCAGTGCACAACCGGGACAGTTCAATCAGCCCCAGCATTTT
NA | TRBJ1-2 | TRBD1 | 14 | TRBV3-1/TRBV3-2 | CASSRGQDSDGYTF | TGTGCCAGCAGCAGGGGACAGGACTCTGATGGCTACACCTTC
NA | TRBJ1-1 | NA | 13 | TRBV5-1 | CASSLYRDTEAFF | TGCGCCAGCAGCTTATACCGGGACACTGAAGCTTTCTTT
once | TRBJ2-7 | TRBD1 | 12 | TRBV3-1/TRBV3-2 | CASSITGDEQYF | TGTGCCAGCAGCATAACAGGGGACGAGCAGTACTTC
NA | TRBJ1-2 | NA | 13 | TRBV11-3 | CASSSRHRDGYTF | TGTGCCAGCAGCTCCAGACACCGCGATGGCTACACCTTC
NA | TRBJ2-1 | NA | 14 | TRBV29-1 | CSDPGFSSYNEQFF | TGCAGCGATCCAGGATTTAGCTCCTACAATGAGCAGTTCTTC
NA | TRBJ2-3 | NA | 15 | TRBV7-2 | CASSFPSVFTDTQYF | TGTGCCAGCAGCTTTCCCTCCGTGTTCACAGATACGCAGTATTTT
NA | TRBJ2-5 | NA | 13 | TRBV15 | CATSRSLQETQYF | TGTGCCACTTCTAGGAGTTTACAAGAGACCCAGTACTTC
NA | TRBJ2-1 | NA | 15 | TRBV19 | CASSMDIDYYNEQFF | TGTGCCAGTAGTATGGACATAGATTACTACAATGAGCAGTTCTTC
NA | TRBJ2-1 | NA | 16 | TRBV11-2 | CASSPSLGATYNEQFF | TGTGCCAGCAGCCCATCCTTGGGGGCTACATACAATGAGCAGTTCTTC
NA | TRBJ2-2 | NA | 11 | TRBV6-5 | CASSASGELFF | TGTGCCAGCAGCGCGTCCGGGGAGCTGTTTTTT
NA | TRBJ2-1 | TRBD2 | 16 | TRBV7-2 | CASSKTSGGGNNEQFF | TGTGCCAGCAGCAAAACTAGCGGGGGGGGAAACAATGAGCAGTTCTTC
few | TRBJ2-3 | TRBD1 | 14 | TRBV29-1 | CSGHRGLGTDTQYF | TGCAGCGGCCACAGGGGGCTGGGCACAGATACGCAGTATTTT
NA | TRBJ2-2 | NA | 14 | TRBV11-3 | CASSLDGGTGELFF | TGTGCCAGCAGCTTAGACGGGGGTACCGGGGAGCTGTTTTTT
NA | TRBJ2-2 | TRBD2 | 15 | TRBV7-2 | CASRAGGQNTGELFF | TGTGCCAGCAGGGCGGGGGGCCAGAACACCGGGGAGCTGTTTTTT
NA | TRBJ1-2 | NA | 15 | TRBV27 | CASSSPSTENYGYTF | TGTGCCAGCAGTTCCCCCTCGACAGAGAACTATGGCTACACCTTC
few | TRBJ1-6 | TRBD1 | 16 | TRBV6-2/TRBV6-3 | CASSRTGSSYNSPLHF | TGTGCCAGCAGCCGGACAGGGAGCTCCTATAATTCACCCCTCCACTTT
NA | TRBJ2-7 | NA | 14 | TRBV25-1 | CASSFRDSSYEQYF | TGTGCCAGCAGTTTCAGGGATAGCTCCTACGAGCAGTACTTC
NA | TRBJ2-1 | NA | 11 | TRBV18 | CASSPDTEQFF | TGTGCCAGCTCACCGGACACAGAGCAGTTCTTC
NA | TRBJ2-1 | TRBD1 | 16 | TRBV24-1 | CATSDTWDRGYNEQFF | TGTGCCACCAGTGATACGTGGGACAGGGGGTACAATGAGCAGTTCTTC
few | TRBJ1-1 | TRBD1 | 14 | TRBV25-1 | CASRQQGATTEAFF | TGTGCCAGCAGGCAACAGGGGGCGACCACTGAAGCTTTCTTT
NA | TRBJ1-6 | TRBD1 | 16 | TRBV2 | CASSETGSSYNSPLHF | TGTGCCAGCAGCGAGACAGGGAGCTCCTATAATTCACCCCTCCACTTT
NA | TRBJ1-1 | NA | 14 | TRBV6-5 | CASTKTGDNTEAFF | TGTGCCAGCACCAAGACAGGAGATAACACTGAAGCTTTCTTT
NA | TRBJ1-1 | NA | 13 | TRBV11-2 | CASSLDRNTEAFF | TGTGCCAGCAGCTTGGACAGGAACACTGAAGCTTTCTTT
NA | TRBJ1-5 | TRBD1 | 14 | TRBV6-5 | CASDRETSGQPQHF | TGTGCCAGTGACAGGGAAACATCAGGTCAGCCCCAGCATTTT
NA | TRBJ1-6 | TRBD1 | 12 | TRBV30 | CAWSYRGPPLHF | TGTGCCTGGAGTTACAGGGGTCCACCCCTCCACTTT
NA | TRBJ1-4 | TRBD1 | 13 | TRBV3-1/TRBV3-2 | CASSSRGSEKLFF | TGTGCCAGCAGCAGCAGGGGGAGTGAAAAACTGTTTTTT
NA | TRBJ1-2 | NA | 13 | TRBV12-3/TRBV12-4 | CASSRGLFSGYTF | TGTGCCAGCAGTAGGGGCCTCTTTAGTGGCTACACCTTC
NA | TRBJ1-2 | TRBD1 | 14 | TRBV7-2 | CASSLARDSYGYTF | TGTGCCAGCAGCTTAGCGCGGGACAGCTATGGCTACACCTTC
once | TRBJ1-2 | TRBD1 | 14 | TRBV25-1 | CASSWGQGGYGYTF | TGTGCCAGCAGTTGGGGACAGGGGGGCTATGGCTACACCTTC
few | TRBJ1-2 | TRBD1 | 14 | TRBV27 | CASSLYYRGDGYTF | TGTGCCAGCAGTTTATATTACAGGGGGGATGGCTACACCTTC
NA | TRBJ2-3 | NA | 12 | TRBV7-2 | CASSFASDTQYF | TGTGCCAGCAGCTTTGCGTCAGATACGCAGTATTTT
NA | TRBJ1-1 | TRBD1 | 15 | TRBV5-1 | CASSAGQGELTEAFF | TGCGCCAGCAGCGCGGGACAGGGTGAATTGACTGAAGCTTTCTTT
NA | TRBJ2-2 | NA | 16 | TRBV7-6 | CASSLQVQGGTGELFF | TGTGCCAGCAGCTTACAGGTGCAGGGAGGTACCGGGGAGCTGTTTTTT
NA | TRBJ2-7 | NA | 14 | TRBV6-5 | CASSYDWRINEQYF | TGTGCCAGCAGTTATGATTGGAGGATCAACGAGCAGTACTTC
NA | TRBJ2-1 | NA | 13 | TRBV27 | CASSLSLNNEQFF | TGTGCCAGCAGTTTATCCTTAAACAATGAGCAGTTCTTC
NA | TRBJ2-5 | NA | 12 | TRBV12-3/TRBV12-4 | CASSALSQTQYF | TGTGCCAGCAGTGCCCTATCCCAGACCCAGTACTTC
NA | TRBJ1-1 | NA | 14 | TRBV25-1 | CASSESSARAEAFF | TGTGCCAGCAGTGAATCATCGGCCAGGGCTGAAGCTTTCTTT